Below, 15 T cell receptor beta chains from the same sample are listed, as sequenced in a study of T cells after yellow fever vaccination. Using its own MiXCR run on the 5' RACE reads, TCRdb lists one record per CDR3 protein. This sample carries hundreds of thousands of distinct CDR3 sequences, around an eighth of them seen once, and the ten largest clones take 14% to 15%. This sample comprised PBMCs, obtained on the day of the yellow fever booster vaccination. The source of these receptors is a man aged 25-40 years who received the YFV17D yellow fever vaccine.

The chain employs TRBV18 and TRBJ2-1; D not resolved. V was clipped by 6 bases and J by 10 bases, with 10 bases between them. CDR1 KGHSH and CDR2 LQKENI come from the germline V gene. The CDR3 covers 11 residues. CDR3 DNA: TGTGCCAGCTCCGCGGATTTGGAGCAGTTCTTC. Encoded protein: CASSADLEQFF.

The rearrangement joins TRBV21-1 to TRBJ2-7; the table calls TRBD1, which could not be checked here. TRBV21-1 constitutes a pseudogene. There are 17 residues in the CDR3. The CDR3 DNA reads TGTGCCAGCAGCAAAGCGGAACCGGGACAGGGCTCCTACGAGCAGTACTTC. It is translated as CASSKAEPGQGSYEQYF.

This clonotype occurred a few times. CDR3 nucleotide sequence: TGTGCCAGCAGCCCTCACGGACAGTCCGGGGAGCTGTTTTTT. It translates to CASSPHGQSGELFF. V and J are TRBV7-7 and TRBJ2-2; possible D gene TRBD1, 6 bases. Germline lookup yields CDR1 SSHAT and CDR2 FNYEAQ (reference sequence). The CDR3 is 14 amino acids. V shed 5 bases and J shed 6 bases, with 13 bases lying between them.

CDR3 sequence: CSARDAGRGLYEQYF. CDR3 coding DNA: TGCAGTGCTAGAGATGCTGGCAGGGGGCTTTACGAGCAGTACTTC. The rearrangement links TRBV20-1 to TRBJ2-7, with 8 bases lining up with TRBD1. The ends lost 0 bases at V and 4 bases at J; junction bases unmatched: 8. The CDR3 spans 15 residues. Per germline, CDR1 DFQATT and CDR2 SNEGSKA (reference sequence).

The DNA of the CDR3 is TGTGCCTGGAGTGTTCGGTTGACCCTGAACACCGGGGAGCTGTTTTTT. Its protein product is CAWSVRLTLNTGELFF. This chain uses TRBV30 with TRBJ2-2; D is uncertain. This CDR3 has 16 amino acids. V was pared by 0 bases and J by 1 base, with 12 bases between. The germline V gene has CDR1 GTSNPN and CDR2 SVGIG (reference sequence).

This clonotype was found a few times. This chain links TRBV7-9 with TRBJ2-7; 9 positions agree with TRBD1. The trim removed 4 bases at V and 5 bases at J, leaving 9 bases unmatched. Germline V CDR1 and CDR2: SEHNR, FQNEAQ (reference sequence). The CDR3 loop spans 15 amino acids. The CDR3 protein is CASSSADRGPHEQYF. The CDR3 region has the DNA TGTGCCAGCAGCTCGGCGGACAGGGGTCCCCACGAGCAGTACTTC.

This clonotype was detected a few times. The rearrangement uses TRBV20-1 and TRBJ2-5; possible D gene TRBD2, 5 bases. V was shortened by 7 bases and J by 6 bases, with 9 bases between the two germline ends. Germline V gene lookup returns CDR1 DFQATT and CDR2 SNEGSKA (reference sequence). CDR3 length: 10 amino acids. This CDR3 is CSVSGKTQYF. As DNA, the CDR3 is TGCAGTGTGTCGGGGAAGACCCAGTACTTC.

In DNA, the CDR3 is TGTGCCAGCAGCTTGGGACTAGCGGGAATCGGGCAGTACTTC. Protein product: CASSLGLAGIGQYF. This chain links TRBV5-6 with TRBJ2-7; 11 bases are shared with TRBD2. Germline V gene lookup returns CDR1 SGHDT and CDR2 YYEEEE. The CDR3 has 14 amino acids. After removal of 0 bases from V and 9 bases from J, the junction contained 5 bases not matched to a gene.

This sequence joins TRBV14 and TRBJ2-1, with D uncertain. CDR3 size: 14 residues. V was clipped by 5 bases and J by 3 bases, with 11 bases between them. Germline lookup yields CDR1 SGHDN and CDR2 FVKESK. The CDR3 nucleotides are TGTGCCAGCAGCGCAGCAATCTACTACAATGAGCAGTTCTTC. This sequence encodes CASSAAIYYNEQFF.

The V call is TRBV5-4, the J call TRBJ2-4; D possibly uses TRBD1 or TRBD2 (5 bases each). The CDR3 extends over 17 amino acids. Trimming removed 0 bases at V and 6 bases at J, with 19 bases between. Germline values: CDR1 SGHNT, CDR2 YYREEE (reference sequence). In DNA, the CDR3 is TGTGCCAGCAGCTTGGAAGGGGTTAGGGCCGGAGGAAACATTCAGTACTTC. Protein sequence: CASSLEGVRAGGNIQYF.

This rearrangement joins TRBV14 to TRBJ2-1, with unresolved D. Looked up from germline, CDR1 is SGHDN and CDR2 is FVKESK. The V end was cut by 1 base, the J end by 4 bases, with 5 bases between. The CDR3 is made up of 13 amino acids. The chain's CDR3 is CASSQVSYNEQFF. DNA of the CDR3: TGTGCCAGCAGCCAAGTAAGTTACAATGAGCAGTTCTTC.

The chain employs TRBV4-1 and TRBJ2-7; possibly TRBD1 for D (5 bases). The CDR3 is 15 amino acids. The V end lost 3 bases, the J end lost 0 bases, and 12 bases lay between the germline ends. Germline V gene sequence: CDR1 MGHRA, CDR2 YSYEKL. The CDR3 region has the DNA TGCGCCAGCAGCCATGCCGACAGATCCTCCTACGAGCAGTACTTC. Encoded protein: CASSHADRSSYEQYF.

V gene TRBV5-1 combines with J gene TRBJ2-1, with 14 bases lining up with TRBD2. This CDR3 has 16 residues. CDR1 is SGHRS, CDR2 YFSETQ, per germline. V lost 4 bases and J lost 4; bases outside the gene matches: 4. The DNA of the CDR3 is TGCGCCAGCAGCGGAGGGACTAGCGGGAGTTACAATGAGCAGTTCTTC. Translation gives CASSGGTSGSYNEQFF.

The chain employs TRBV5-6 and TRBJ2-3, with no clear D. The CDR3 spans 14 residues. From germline, CDR1 is SGHDT and CDR2 YYEEEE. V was shortened by 4 bases and J by 8 bases, with 17 bases between the two germline ends. The CDR3, as DNA: TGTGCCAGCAGCCCCGGGCTGCTAGGCGGTACGCAGTATTTT. This encodes CASSPGLLGGTQYF.

The rearrangement links TRBV4-3 to TRBJ2-2; TRBD2 aligns across 14 bases. In germline, CDR1 is LGHNA, CDR2 YSLEER. This CDR3 is built from 17 residues. Trimming removed 1 base from V and 7 bases from J; junction bases left unmatched: 5. Here the CDR3 reads CASSQGLAGGSVGELFF. The CDR3, as DNA: TGCGCCAGCAGCCAAGGACTAGCGGGAGGGTCGGTCGGGGAGCTGTTTTTT.